This entry lists 24 T cell receptor beta chains sequenced from one sample in a study of technical replicates of blood from a few donors. Method: immunoSEQ multiplex PCR; TCRdb's copy keeps in-frame clones and lacks some. This table has about 90,000 clones, 94% appearing once. The sequenced sample consisted of T cells isolated from PBMCs. The receptors come from a human donor in good health.

This clone was recorded once. The chain employs TRBV6-5 and TRBJ1-2; D remains unclear. CDR1 and CDR2 from the germline V gene are MNHEY and SVGAGI. The CDR3 totals 14 residues. Trimming stripped 0 bases from V and 2 bases from J, with 7 bases between. The CDR3 nucleotides are TGTGCCAGCAGTTACTCGAACCTAAACTATGGCTACACCTTC. This translates into CASSYSNLNYGYTF.

The rearrangement joins TRBV5-5 to TRBJ1-2; perhaps TRBD1 as D (6 bases). The CDR3 totals 16 residues. Germline loops: CDR1 SGHKS, CDR2 YYEKEE (reference sequence). Deletions cut 1 base from V and 3 bases from J, with 16 bases between. The CDR3 DNA sequence: TGTGCCAGCAGCTTGAGTTCTAGGACAGAAGACTATGGCTACACCTTC. Translating it yields CASSLSSRTEDYGYTF.

This clone turned up a few times. This rearrangement joins TRBV6-5 to TRBJ2-7, with TRBD1 as a possible D gene (5 bases). CDR3 size: 15 residues. CDR1 MNHEY and CDR2 SVGAGI come from the germline V gene. The V gene lost 2 bases and the J gene lost 3 bases, with 14 bases spanning the gap. The CDR3 region is CASSYQGHRDYEQYF. The DNA of the CDR3 is TGTGCCAGCAGTTACCAAGGACACCGAGACTACGAGCAGTACTTC.

V usage is TRBV5-1 and J usage is TRBJ2-5; D possibly corresponds to TRBD2 (6 bases). Per the germline V gene, CDR1 is SGHRS and CDR2 is YFSETQ. Trimming cost V 4 bases and J 4 bases, with 23 bases left between them. This CDR3 is built from 17 residues. The CDR3 spells CASSSSGGPSFGETQYF. The CDR3 nucleotides are TGCGCCAGCAGCAGTAGCGGAGGGCCCTCCTTCGGAGAGACCCAGTACTTC.

This chain uses TRBV11-3 with TRBJ1-1, with TRBD1 as a possible D gene (5 bases). Germline CDR1 and CDR2: SGHNT and YENEEA. V lost 3 bases to trimming and J lost 6 bases, with 14 bases between them. The CDR3 sequence is 14 residues long. The CDR3 spells CASSFGARGAEAFF. The CDR3 DNA reads as TGTGCCAGCAGCTTTGGGGCCCGCGGGGCTGAAGCTTTCTTT.

The chain recombines TRBV10-3 with TRBJ1-1; D remains ambiguous. This CDR3 contains 14 residues. With 2 bases removed from V and 5 bases from J, the gap between germline ends came to 12 bases. Germline loops: CDR1 ENHRY, CDR2 SYGVKD. DNA of the CDR3: TGTGCCATCAGTGAGCCATACACGGGGACTGAAGCTTTCTTT. It encodes CAISEPYTGTEAFF.

The chain has TRBV6-5 and TRBJ1-2; 9 bases fit TRBD1. Trimming removed 6 bases from V and 4 bases from J; junction bases left unmatched: 3. Germline V gene data show CDR1 as MNHEY and CDR2 as SVGAGI. This CDR3 spans 13 amino acids. The CDR3 spells CASSEQGAYGYTF. CDR3 sequence (DNA): TGTGCCAGCAGCGAACAGGGGGCCTATGGCTACACCTTC.

The chain recombines TRBV12-5 with TRBJ2-3; 7 bases fit TRBD1. CDR3 length equals 15 residues. Germline V gene data show CDR1 as LGHNT and CDR2 as FRNRAP. J gave up 0 bases and V 6 bases, and 6 bases lay outside the gene matches. The CDR3, as DNA: TGTGCTAGTGGCCCCGGGACAGATAGCACAGATACGCAGTATTTT. Residues: CASGPGTDSTDTQYF. The entire variable domain, with the rest obtained from reference TRBV12-5 and TRBJ2-3, is as follows: DARVTQTPRHKVTEMGQEVTMRCQPILGHNTVFWYRQTMMQGLELLAYFRNRAPLDDSGMPKDRFSAEMPDATLATLKIQPSEPRDSAVYFCASGPGTDSTDTQYFGPGTRLTVL.

The chain carries TRBV28 and TRBJ2-5; 7 nucleotides match TRBD2. The CDR3 extends over 16 amino acids. The germline gives CDR1 MDHEN, CDR2 SYDVKM. With 1 base clipped from V and 1 base from J, the junction kept 6 bases outside the gene matches. The CDR3, as DNA: TGTGCCAGCAGTTTATTGGCAGGGAGGGCCCAAGAGACCCAGTACTTC. Translated: CASSLLAGRAQETQYF.

This sequence joins TRBV25-1 and TRBJ2-1; 7 bases map to TRBD2. V trimming: 11 bases; J trimming: 3 bases; junction bases outside the gene matches: 13. The CDR3 spans 15 residues. CDR1 and CDR2 from the germline V gene are MGHDK and SYGVNS. CDR3 coding DNA: TGTGCCTCCCGTTGGGGGGAGGGGATCTACAATGAGCAGTTCTTC. Encoded protein: CASRWGEGIYNEQFF.

V usage is TRBV19 and J usage is TRBJ2-1, with a tentative D call TRBD1 (5 bases). V lost 1 base and J 15 bases, leaving 16 bases between the germline ends. The CDR3 loop spans 13 amino acids. Per the germline V gene, CDR1 is LNHDA and CDR2 is SQIVND (reference sequence). The CDR3, as DNA: TGTGCCAGTAGTATAGGCCTACAGGATCGGGTGTTCTTC. Protein sequence: CASSIGLQDRVFF.

This sequence joins TRBV4-1 and TRBJ2-5, with TRBD1 matching 7 bases. The germline V gene encodes CDR1 MGHRA and CDR2 YSYEKL. The CDR3 sequence is 16 residues long. V lost 4 bases to trimming and J lost 5 bases; unmatched junction nucleotides: 13. The CDR3: CASSPLLRQGRETQYF. The DNA for the CDR3 is TGCGCCAGCAGCCCTCTCTTAAGACAGGGACGGGAGACCCAGTACTTC.

The chain uses TRBV2 and TRBJ2-3; perhaps TRBD2 as D (7 bases). CDR3 length: 12 amino acids. From germline, CDR1 is SNHLY and CDR2 FYNNEI. V was shortened by 6 bases and J by 14 bases, with 18 bases between the two germline ends. This CDR3 reads CASSEAGARLYF. The CDR3 region has the DNA TGTGCCAGCAGCGAGGCGGGGGCTAGATTGTATTTT.

The chain links TRBV7-8 to TRBJ2-7; 9 positions match TRBD2. The CDR3 spans 15 residues. Germline V gene sequence: CDR1 SGHVS, CDR2 FQNEAQ. With 1 base clipped from V and 2 bases from J, the junction kept 3 bases outside the gene matches. Here the CDR3 reads CASSLGAGGAYEQYF. The CDR3 coding sequence is TGTGCCAGCAGCTTAGGAGCGGGGGGCGCCTACGAGCAGTACTTC.

The chain has TRBV4-2 and TRBJ2-7; 10 nucleotides line up with TRBD2. V shed 6 bases and J 1 base; nucleotides not matched to a gene: 12. Per the germline V gene, CDR1 is LGHNA and CDR2 is YNFKEQ. The CDR3 runs 17 residues. The CDR3 nucleotides are TGTGCCAGCAGTCCACCAACAAGCGGGGGGGGGTCCTACGAGCAGTACTTC. Amino acids: CASSPPTSGGGSYEQYF.

The V call is TRBV5-1, the J call TRBJ2-3; the match to TRBD2 covers 11 bases. This CDR3 is 17 amino acids long. V lost 1 base, J lost 3 bases, and 7 bases stayed unmatched. CDR1 is SGHRS and CDR2 is YFSETQ in the germline V gene. CDR3 residues: CASSLMPTSGETDTQYF. In DNA, the CDR3 is TGCGCCAGCAGCTTGATGCCGACTAGCGGGGAGACAGATACGCAGTATTTT.

The chain couples TRBV5-4 to TRBJ1-2, with 7 positions matching TRBD1. V trimming: 3 bases; J trimming: 0 bases; junction bases outside the gene matches: 5. This CDR3 is 15 amino acids long. The germline gives CDR1 SGHNT, CDR2 YYREEE (reference sequence). CDR3 in DNA: TGTGCCAGCAGCTATGGACAGGAACCTAACTATGGCTACACCTTC. It translates to CASSYGQEPNYGYTF.

CDR3 loop: CASSQETGLLTDTQYF. The DNA for the CDR3 is TGCGCCAGCAGCCAAGAGACAGGCCTCCTCACAGATACGCAGTATTTT. The chain joins TRBV4-1 to TRBJ2-3; a weak D match, TRBD1 (6 bases). V was pared by 0 bases and J by 2 bases, with 12 bases between. The CDR3 extends over 16 amino acids. Germline lookup yields CDR1 MGHRA and CDR2 YSYEKL.

This chain uses TRBV7-2 with TRBJ2-7; no reliable D call. This CDR3 has 14 amino acids. V was cut by 0 bases and J by 0 bases, with 6 bases left in between. Germline V lookup: CDR1 SGHTA, CDR2 FQGNSA. The CDR3 sequence is CASSLARSSYEQYF. The DNA for the CDR3 is TGTGCCAGCAGCTTAGCTAGAAGCTCCTACGAGCAGTACTTC.

The CDR3 sequence: CASSQYHSLDRIGYEQYF. DNA for the CDR3: TGCGCCAGCAGCCAATATCACAGCCTAGACAGGATCGGCTACGAGCAGTACTTC. The chain carries TRBV4-1 and TRBJ2-7, with D perhaps TRBD1 (6 bases). V was pared by 2 bases and J by 3 bases, with 23 bases between. CDR1 is MGHRA, CDR2 YSYEKL, per germline. The CDR3 is 18 amino acids.

V gene TRBV18 combines with J gene TRBJ2-7; D call uncertain. Germline lookup yields CDR1 KGHSH and CDR2 LQKENI. V was clipped by 3 bases and J by 0 bases, with 18 bases between them. The CDR3 contains 17 residues. CDR3 sequence (DNA): TGTGCCAGCTCACCTTTGCCCCCCTACGCCGACTCCTACGAGCAGTACTTC. Amino acids: CASSPLPPYADSYEQYF.

The rearrangement links TRBV5-4 to TRBJ2-1; D is possibly TRBD2 (6 bases). The ends were cut back, 4 bases at V and 2 bases at J, with 10 bases in the middle. CDR1 SGHNT and CDR2 YYREEE come from the germline V gene (reference sequence). The length of the CDR3 is 14 residues. CDR3: CASSKEGAYNEQFF. The CDR3 DNA is TGTGCCAGCAGCAAGGAGGGCGCCTACAATGAGCAGTTCTTC.

This clone was counted a few times. This rearrangement joins TRBV4-1 to TRBJ2-1; 8 nucleotides line up with TRBD1. J gave up 3 bases and V 1 base, and 5 bases lay outside the gene matches. The CDR3 totals 16 residues. Germline V gene lookup returns CDR1 MGHRA and CDR2 YSYEKL. CDR3 loop: CASSQGRGLNYNEQFF. DNA for the CDR3: TGCGCCAGCAGCCAAGGCAGGGGGCTTAACTACAATGAGCAGTTCTTC.

The V call is TRBV28, the J call TRBJ1-4; D ambiguous. The germline CDR1 and CDR2 sequences are MDHEN and SYDVKM. The CDR3 covers 13 residues. V lost 4 bases, J lost 0 bases, and 3 bases lay in between. The CDR3 bases are TGTGCCAGCAGTTCCTCAACTAATGAAAAACTGTTTTTT. Protein product: CASSSSTNEKLFF.